Following are 16 T cell receptor beta chains from one sample sequenced in a study of T cell responses to AZD1222 COVID-19 vaccine. Measured with immunoSEQ multiplex PCR; TCRdb has only the in-frame clones, and not every one. Seen here are about 120,000 clones, roughly 84% observed once, and the top ten hold 9.4%. Sequenced material: peripheral blood, taken on day 0 of AZD1222 vaccination. Source of these receptors: an adult in good health.

This clone showed up just once. The genes are TRBV12-3 or TRBV12-4 and TRBJ2-2, with TRBD2 as a possible D gene (5 bases). This CDR3 is built from 13 residues. V was cut by 1 base and J by 7 bases, with 7 bases left in between. CDR3: CASSLVEVGELFF. DNA for the CDR3: TGTGCCAGCAGTTTAGTGGAGGTCGGGGAGCTGTTTTTT.

The J gene is TRBJ1-2, the V gene TRBV3-1 (or the pseudogene TRBV3-2); D not resolved. The germline CDR1 and CDR2 sequences are LGHDT and YNNKEL (reference sequence). The germline V and J ends were trimmed by 0 bases and 6 bases, with 5 bases remaining between them. CDR3 length equals 12 residues. The CDR3 is CASSQDRNGYTF. DNA of the CDR3: TGTGCCAGCAGCCAAGATCGTAATGGCTACACCTTC.

This clone was observed a single time. The same CDR3 arises from other DNA sequences in this sample as well. J is TRBJ1-6 and V is TRBV7-2, with D maybe TRBD1 (5 bases). Germline CDR1 is SGHTA and CDR2 is FQGNSA. The length of the CDR3 is 16 residues. Trimming cost V 0 bases and J 10 bases, with 16 bases left between them. The CDR3 nucleotides read TGTGCCAGCAGCTTAGCCCCCCCAGGGAGTGGATCACCCCTCCACTTT. Translation gives CASSLAPPGSGSPLHF.

This clone was counted only a few times. The CDR3 nucleotides are TGTGCCAGCACTAGACGAAGGGATAGAGATGGCTACACCTTC. Protein product: CASTRRRDRDGYTF. V and J are TRBV2 and TRBJ1-2; D is ambiguous. The germline gives CDR1 SNHLY, CDR2 FYNNEI. This CDR3 region has 14 residues. Trimming cost V 7 bases and J 6 bases, with 18 bases left between them.

The V gene is TRBV6-5, the J gene TRBJ1-3; D gene unclear. V gave up 2 bases and J gave up 0 bases, with 8 bases separating them. The CDR3 has 15 amino acids. Germline V lookup: CDR1 MNHEY, CDR2 SVGAGI. This CDR3 is CASSYAWNSGNTIYF. The CDR3 bases are TGTGCCAGCAGTTACGCCTGGAACTCTGGAAACACCATATATTTT.

The CDR3 is CASSYSVQGKGEQFF. CDR3 nucleotide sequence: TGTGCCAGCAGTTACTCTGTACAGGGTAAAGGTGAGCAGTTCTTC. This chain links TRBV6-5 with TRBJ2-1, with a tentative D call TRBD1 (6 bases). The CDR3 contains 15 residues. Per the germline V gene, CDR1 is MNHEY and CDR2 is SVGAGI. V was trimmed by 0 bases and J by 9 bases, leaving 15 bases between them.

This rearrangement joins TRBV7-3 to TRBJ2-3; D possibly corresponds to TRBD2 (5 bases). Trimming stripped 3 bases from V and 2 bases from J, with 9 bases between. The germline CDR1 and CDR2 sequences are SGHTA and FQGTGA. CDR3 length: 14 residues. As DNA, the CDR3 is TGTGCCAGCAGCTTTACTAGTAACACAGATACGCAGTATTTT. Protein: CASSFTSNTDTQYF.

The chain is built from TRBV5-4 and TRBJ2-7; D gene ambiguous. This CDR3 spans 13 amino acids. Germline V CDR1 and CDR2: SGHNT, YYREEE (reference sequence). V lost 4 bases and J lost 0, with 8 bases in between. DNA of the CDR3: TGTGCCAGCAGCCCGGCGAGCTCCTACGAGCAGTACTTC. It codes for CASSPASSYEQYF.

The J gene is TRBJ1-6, the V gene TRBV6-5; 7 nucleotides agree with TRBD1. Germline values: CDR1 MNHEY, CDR2 SVGAGI. Trimming removed 5 bases from V and 4 bases from J; junction bases left unmatched: 5. This CDR3 comprises 15 residues. CDR3 region: CASSTGAGYNSPLHF. The CDR3 bases are TGTGCCAGCAGTACAGGGGCGGGATATAATTCACCCCTCCACTTT.

The chain joins TRBV24-1 to TRBJ1-2; D not resolved. The CDR3 consists of 13 residues. The germline V and J ends were trimmed by 4 bases and 0 bases, with 5 bases remaining between them. CDR1 and CDR2 (germline): KGHDR, SFDVKD. CDR3 sequence (DNA): TGTGCCACCAGTGAGTGGTCTAACTATGGCTACACCTTC. The encoded protein is CATSEWSNYGYTF.

V usage is TRBV4-2 and J usage is TRBJ2-7; TRBD2 agrees at 9 bases. Looked up from germline, CDR1 is LGHNA and CDR2 is YNFKEQ. The CDR3 spans 15 residues. The trim removed 4 bases at V and 5 bases at J, leaving 9 bases unmatched. In DNA form, the CDR3 reads TGTGCCAGCAGCCCCTTCCTAGCGGGGTTCAACGAGCAGTACTTC. Amino acids: CASSPFLAGFNEQYF.

V is TRBV2 and J is TRBJ2-7, with D tentatively TRBD2 (6 bases). Germline V gene lookup returns CDR1 SNHLY and CDR2 FYNNEI. The CDR3 is made up of 14 amino acids. Trimming removed 6 bases at V and 1 base at J, with 13 bases between. CDR3 region: CASRGRELSYEQYF. The CDR3 DNA sequence: TGTGCCAGCAGGGGACGGGAGTTGTCCTACGAGCAGTACTTC.

The rearrangement joins TRBV4-2 to TRBJ2-1, with TRBD2 matching 9 bases. V shed 1 base and J 6 bases; nucleotides not matched to a gene: 10. CDR1 is LGHNA and CDR2 is YNFKEQ in the germline V gene. This CDR3 is built from 17 residues. This chain's CDR3 is CASSQAASAGGSNEQFF. DNA for the CDR3: TGTGCCAGCAGCCAAGCGGCTTCGGCGGGAGGGAGCAATGAGCAGTTCTTC.

V usage is TRBV6-4 and J usage is TRBJ1-5, with 10 bases that match TRBD1. CDR3 size: 14 residues. From germline, CDR1 is MRHNA and CDR2 SNTAGT. V lost 4 bases to trimming and J lost 7 bases; unmatched junction nucleotides: 4. This chain's CDR3 is CASSARTGGQPQHF. DNA of the CDR3: TGTGCCAGCAGTGCAAGGACAGGGGGACAGCCCCAGCATTTT.

This clone was detected only once. The sample contains more than one DNA sequence encoding this CDR3. V is TRBV18 and J is TRBJ1-5; D is unclear. Germline V gene lookup returns CDR1 KGHSH and CDR2 LQKENI. V lost 2 bases to trimming and J lost 5 bases, with 7 bases between them. The length of the CDR3 is 13 residues. CDR3 in amino acids: CASSPGRDQPQHF. Here the CDR3 DNA reads TGTGCCAGCTCACCAGGGAGGGATCAGCCCCAGCATTTT.

V is TRBV11-2 and J is TRBJ1-4; TRBD1 agrees at 8 bases. This CDR3 spans 16 amino acids. Trimming removed 5 bases from V and 7 bases from J; junction bases left unmatched: 12. Germline CDR1 SGHAT, CDR2 FQNNGV. CDR3 nucleotide sequence: TGTGCCAGCAGCCCGGACAGGGTTAGGGGTGGTGAAAAACTGTTTTTT. This translates into CASSPDRVRGGEKLFF.